This TCR beta chain stems from a study of PD-1 blockade in classical Hodgkin lymphoma. Broader study findings: CD4+ TCR diversity climbed significantly by C4D1, unlike CD8+ TCR diversity.

Clones were sequenced by immunoSEQ multiplex PCR, and TCRdb holds only the in-frame ones, with some missing. The sample lists about 22,000 clones; more than 60% were seen once. V lost 4 bases and J 0 bases, leaving 9 bases between the germline ends. CDR3 size: 14 residues. Germline V gene sequence: CDR1 MNHEY, CDR2 SVGAGI. Following autologous stem cell transplantation, relapse occurred in every patient, and exposure to brentuximab vedotin varied. Details on this clone: Its antigen is unknown.

Sequences were derived from peripheral blood mononuclear cells (PBMCs), sampled before the second cycle of nivolumab. This TCR derives from a human donor with classical Hodgkin lymphoma. The chain couples TRBV6-5 to TRBJ2-5; D call uncertain. The CDR3 spells CASSFRWYQETQYF. CDR3 coding DNA: TGTGCCAGCAGTTTTCGGTGGTACCAAGAGACCCAGTACTTC.